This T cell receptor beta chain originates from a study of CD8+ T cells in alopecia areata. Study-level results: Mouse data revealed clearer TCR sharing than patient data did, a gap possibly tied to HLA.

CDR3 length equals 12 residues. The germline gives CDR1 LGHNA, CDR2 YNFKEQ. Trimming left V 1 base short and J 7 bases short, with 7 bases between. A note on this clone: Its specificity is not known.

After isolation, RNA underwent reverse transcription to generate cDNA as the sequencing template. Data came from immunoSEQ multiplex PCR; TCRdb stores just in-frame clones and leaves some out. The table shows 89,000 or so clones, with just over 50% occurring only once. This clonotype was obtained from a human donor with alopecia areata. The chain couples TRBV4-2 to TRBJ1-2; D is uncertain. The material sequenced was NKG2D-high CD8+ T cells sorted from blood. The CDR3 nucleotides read TGTGCCAGCAGCCAAGGGGGTAGTGGCTACACCTTC. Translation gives CASSQGGSGYTF.